This T cell receptor (beta chain) was sequenced for a study of cytotoxic CD8 clonotypes in ibrutinib-treated CLL. The table came from immunoSEQ multiplex PCR; TCRdb's copy has only in-frame clones and leaves some out. In the table there are fewer than 400,000 clones, about 61% of which are singletons. Per germline, CDR1 LGHNA and CDR2 YNFKEQ. V shed 0 bases, J shed 5 bases, and the junction held 9 bases outside the gene matches. The CDR3 is 17 amino acids. Findings and limits, study-wide: Different sampling times were used for sustained-remission and progressing patients. Treatment left the uncommon public clonotypes either contracted or stable in frequency. In comparison with age-matched healthy donors, baseline clonality was higher and tracked circulating CD8+ T-cell counts.

As for this clone: Antigen specificity is unknown.

The sequences come from PBMCs, collected after 36 months of ibrutinib treatment. The TCR was taken from a human donor with chronic lymphocytic leukemia. The chain recombines TRBV4-2 with TRBJ1-4, with 7 bases matching TRBD1. CDR3 amino acids: CASSQDLGGDRNEKLFF. The CDR3, as DNA: TGTGCCAGCAGCCAAGATCTGGGGGGGGACAGAAATGAAAAACTGTTTTTT.